Below, one TCR beta chain is given with its context. The antigen remains undetermined. The authors distributed each subset's genomic DNA evenly over several immunoSEQ plates. Here immunoSEQ multiplex PCR was the method, and the copy in TCRdb shows in-frame clones only, minus some. The data contain a few hundred thousand clones, 80% to 90% of them singletons. This entry is derived from a study of shared clonotypes between healthy human individuals. Study details: Per donor, three plates held CD4 naive cells, three held CD4 memory, two held CD8 naive and one held CD8 memory.

CDR3 length: 14 amino acids. The ends were cut back, 3 bases at V and 7 bases at J, with 13 bases in the middle. Per the germline V gene, CDR1 is SGHTA and CDR2 is FQGTGA. Whole-study findings and limits: Sequencing depth was a factor that was expected to affect clonotype sharing among donors. Naive CD4 clonotypes overlapped across several donors at around 5%.

The sequencing input was memory CD8+ T cells sorted from blood. The sample's subset: CD45RO+ cells pooled with CCR7-negative TemRA cells. The TCR sequence derives from a man in his late teens or twenties in good health. The rearrangement uses TRBV7-3 and TRBJ2-1; D is uncertain. In nucleotides, the CDR3 is TGTGCCAGCAGCTTTTCCGCTCCCGGGAATGAGCAGTTCTTC. It codes for CASSFSAPGNEQFF.